This T cell receptor beta chain was retrieved from a study of blood T cell repertoires in COVID-19. Study context: Sources were T cells, B-cell-depleted T cells, or PBMCs; the material itself was cDNA or gDNA.

Method: immunoSEQ multiplex PCR; TCRdb's copy keeps in-frame clones and lacks some. The sample consists of more than 50,000 clones, roughly 80% of them appearing once. The ends were cut back, 11 bases at V and 2 bases at J, with 12 bases in the middle. The CDR3 runs to 13 residues. Germline loops: CDR1 KGHSH, CDR2 LQKENI. This TCR was recovered from a woman aged 70-85 years with acute or convalescent COVID-19. The chain is built from TRBV18 and TRBJ2-2; possible D gene TRBD2, 6 bases. The specimen sequenced was peripheral blood. The DNA for the CDR3 is TGTGCCTCCACCGGGGGTAACACCGGGGAGCTGTTTTTT. Protein sequence: CASTGGNTGELFF.